These T cell receptor beta chains were read from a single sample in a study of ipilimumab plus nivolumab after autologous stem cell transplantation. The data were produced by immunoSEQ multiplex PCR, yet TCRdb's version contains in-frame clones alone and is incomplete. The sample records 15,000 to 20,000 clones, just under 80% being singletons. The specimen comprised PBMCs, sampled in a trial of ipilimumab plus nivolumab as post-transplant consolidation. These receptors were taken from a male donor with diffuse large B-cell lymphoma. Both conserved end residues are part of each CDR3. The order of the fields is clone size, D gene, J gene, V gene, CDR3 protein, CDR3 DNA. D genes are given only for firm matches. Clone size appears in some rows only: once, few, many, or a class for an expanded clone.

>-|-|TRBJ1-2|TRBV7-9
CASSFDKNGYTF
TGTGCCAGCAGCTTCGACAAGAATGGCTACACCTTC
>-|-|TRBJ2-3|TRBV13
CASSLVLTGATDTQYF
TGTGCCAGCAGCTTAGTACTGACAGGTGCAACAGATACGCAGTATTTT
>-|-|TRBJ2-3|TRBV6-1
CASSDGTPTDTQYF
TGTGCCAGCAGTGACGGGACGCCCACAGATACGCAGTATTTT
>-|-|TRBJ1-4|TRBV4-2
CASSQAVGSLNEKLFF
TGTGCCAGCAGCCAAGCCGTCGGCAGCCTTAATGAAAAACTGTTTTTT
>-|-|TRBJ2-7|TRBV5-4
CASSPGQIYEQYF
TGTGCCAGCAGCCCCGGACAGATCTACGAGCAGTACTTC
>-|TRBD1|TRBJ1-1|TRBV6-5
CASRTGTGSPEAFF
TGTGCCAGCAGGACCGGGACAGGGTCCCCTGAAGCTTTCTTT
>-|TRBD2|TRBJ2-5|TRBV7-8
CASSLELAGNQETQYF
TGTGCCAGCAGCTTAGAGCTAGCGGGGAACCAAGAGACCCAGTACTTC
>few|-|TRBJ2-6|TRBV9
CASSDSGANVLTF
TGTGCCAGCAGCGATTCTGGGGCCAACGTCCTGACTTTC
>-|-|TRBJ1-4|TRBV7-9
CASSLGENPEKLFF
TGTGCCAGCAGCTTAGGAGAAAACCCGGAAAAACTGTTTTTT
>-|-|TRBJ1-5|TRBV27
CASSFRQAQPQHF
TGTGCCAGCAGTTTCCGCCAGGCTCAGCCCCAGCATTTT
>-|-|TRBJ1-5|TRBV7-9
CASSKSTDPNQPQHF
TGTGCCAGCAGCAAGTCGACAGACCCCAATCAGCCCCAGCATTTT
>few|-|TRBJ1-5|TRBV4-1
CASSQDGGGVQPQHF
TGCGCCAGCAGCCAAGACGGTGGGGGGGTCCAGCCCCAGCATTTT
>-|TRBD1|TRBJ1-1|TRBV7-8
CASSLTGGNTEAFF
TGTGCCAGCAGCTTGACAGGGGGCAACACTGAAGCTTTCTTT
>-|TRBD2|TRBJ2-7|TRBV27
CASSTLAGGGSYEQYF
TGTGCCAGCAGTACTCTAGCGGGGGGTGGATCCTACGAGCAGTACTTC
>once|TRBD1|TRBJ2-5|TRBV11-2
CASSLDSTGAETQYF
TGTGCCAGCAGCTTAGATAGTACAGGGGCAGAGACCCAGTACTTC
>-|-|TRBJ2-1|TRBV27
CASQTQGSEEQFF
TGTGCCAGCCAAACCCAGGGGTCAGAGGAGCAGTTCTTC
>-|-|TRBJ2-2|TRBV4-3
CASSHQQGRETGELFF
TGCGCCAGCAGCCATCAACAGGGCCGGGAAACCGGGGAGCTGTTTTTT
>-|-|TRBJ1-3|TRBV11-2
CASLSSGGRNTIYF
TGTGCCAGCCTGTCTAGCGGAGGGAGAAACACCATATATTTT
>-|TRBD2|TRBJ2-1|TRBV6-5
CASSYSVAGGLNEQFF
TGTGCCAGCAGTTACTCGGTGGCGGGGGGGCTAAATGAGCAGTTCTTC
>-|-|TRBJ1-2|TRBV4-3
CASTGGVGYTF
TGCGCCAGCACCGGTGGGGTTGGCTACACCTTC